The rows below give T cell receptor beta chains drawn from one sample of a study of T cell responses to AZD1222 COVID-19 vaccine. The repertoire was sequenced with immunoSEQ multiplex PCR; TCRdb's copy has only in-frame clones and lacks some. Of around 180,000 clones listed, 75% to 90% were seen once; the top ten hold around 6.4%. The sample in question was peripheral blood, obtained on day 0 of AZD1222 vaccination. Receptors were obtained from an adult in good health. The CDR3 runs from the conserved cysteine through the conserved F or W. The order of the fields is J gene, D gene, clone size, CDR3 length, V gene, CDR3 DNA, CDR3 protein. D genes are given only for firm matches. Some rows mark clone size as missing; the rest say once, few, many or name a class of expanded clone.

TRBJ2-1 NA NA 15 TRBV19 TGTGCCAGTAGTGAGACGGCCGGGGCGGTAAATGAGCAGTTCTTC CASSETAGAVNEQFF
TRBJ2-3 TRBD2 NA 16 TRBV9 TGTGCCAGCAGCCTTAGCGGGACACACAGCACAGATACGCAGTATTTT CASSLSGTHSTDTQYF
TRBJ2-7 TRBD2 NA 14 TRBV19 TGTGCCAGTAGTCATCTAGCGGGAGAATACGAGCAGTACTTC CASSHLAGEYEQYF
TRBJ1-2 TRBD1 NA 15 TRBV6-5 TGTGCCAGCAGTTACATGACAGGGTTGGGCCATGGCTACACCTTC CASSYMTGLGHGYTF
TRBJ1-1 NA NA 11 TRBV28 TGTGCCAGCAGTCTGCCAGGGCGCCCGGTCTTT CASSLPGRPVF
TRBJ1-2 NA NA 15 TRBV10-3 TGTGCCATCAGTGAGTCTCGAAGTCAGGTAGGCGGCTACACCTTC CAISESRSQVGGYTF
TRBJ1-2 NA once 14 TRBV6-5 TGTGCCGCCGGAGACTTTTCTATTAATTATGGCTACACCTTC CAAGDFSINYGYTF
TRBJ1-1 NA NA 13 TRBV24-1 TGTGCCACCAGTGTCAGGGGTGGCACTGAAGCTTTCTTT CATSVRGGTEAFF
TRBJ2-1 NA NA 12 TRBV28 TGTGCCAGCAGTTTATACAGGGAAAAGCAGTTCTTC CASSLYREKQFF
TRBJ2-6 NA NA 15 TRBV30 TGTGCCTGGAGTGTTGGAGGGGCTGGGGCCAACGTCCTGACTTTC CAWSVGGAGANVLTF
TRBJ1-2 NA NA 12 TRBV6-5 TGTGCCAGCAGTCGGGGAAACTATGGCTACACCTTC CASSRGNYGYTF
TRBJ2-2 TRBD1 NA 14 TRBV5-1 TGCGCCAGCCGCCCCCAGGGGGACACCGGGGAGCTGTTTTTT CASRPQGDTGELFF
TRBJ1-6 TRBD1 NA 16 TRBV27 TGTGCCAGCAGTCCCCACCGGGACAGGGGGCGTTCACCCCTCCACTTT CASSPHRDRGRSPLHF
TRBJ2-7 NA NA 14 TRBV6-5 TGTGCCAGCAGTTATGGCAGGAACTCCCTCGAGCAGTACTTC CASSYGRNSLEQYF
TRBJ2-1 TRBD2 NA 15 TRBV6-5 TGTGCCAGCAGTTTCTCGACTAGCGGGCACAATGAGCAGTTCTTC CASSFSTSGHNEQFF
TRBJ2-1 NA NA 15 TRBV27 TGTGCCAGCAGTTTACGGCAGGCCGCGACTATTAAGCAGTTCTTC CASSLRQAATIKQFF
TRBJ1-2 NA NA 14 TRBV6-5 TGTGCCAGCAGTAGATCCCTCCCAGGCTATGGCTACACCTTC CASSRSLPGYGYTF
TRBJ2-7 NA NA 17 TRBV3-1/TRBV3-2 TGTGCCAGCAGCCCGCAAGGAGGGAGTGGGGTTATGAACGAGCAGTACTTC CASSPQGGSGVMNEQYF
TRBJ1-1 NA NA 15 TRBV25-1 TGTGCCAGCAGTGGGGTAGGGGGATTTGGGACTGAAGCTTTCTTT CASSGVGGFGTEAFF
TRBJ1-2 TRBD1 NA 14 TRBV18 TGTGCCAGCTCACCAGGGATCAGGGGGACTGGCTACACCTTC CASSPGIRGTGYTF
TRBJ2-7 NA NA 16 TRBV27 TGTGCCAGCCCACTCCGACTGCGCAGCGGGCCTCAAGGGCAGTACTTC CASPLRLRSGPQGQYF
TRBJ1-5 NA NA 14 TRBV6-2/TRBV6-3 TGTGCCAGCAGTTACTCGGGGGCTCGGCAGCCCCAGCATTTT CASSYSGARQPQHF
TRBJ2-5 TRBD2 NA 15 TRBV28 TGTGCCAGCAGTTTTGCGCTAGCGGGAGCTCAGACCCAGTACTTC CASSFALAGAQTQYF
TRBJ2-5 TRBD1 NA 15 TRBV6-5 TGTGCCACCGCCCGCGGACAGGTGGAGCAAGAGACCCAGTACTTC CATARGQVEQETQYF
TRBJ2-5 NA NA 13 TRBV7-2 TGTGCCAGCAGCTTAGGATTTCAAGAGACCCAGTACTTC CASSLGFQETQYF
TRBJ2-7 NA NA 11 TRBV19 TGTGCCACTCTCTCCGGGAGAGAGCAGTACTTC CATLSGREQYF
TRBJ1-5 NA NA 16 TRBV5-5 TGTGCCAGCAGCGCTACAGAGAGTAATAGCAATCAGCCCCAGCATTTT CASSATESNSNQPQHF
TRBJ2-1 TRBD2 NA 13 TRBV10-3 TGTGCCATCCATGGGGGGACTAAAAATGAGCAGTTCTTC CAIHGGTKNEQFF
TRBJ1-6 TRBD1 NA 16 TRBV7-2 TGTGCCAGCAGCTTACAGGGGGTTGCGTATAATTCACCCCTCCACTTT CASSLQGVAYNSPLHF
TRBJ1-1 NA NA 15 TRBV6-5 TGTGCCAGCAGTTACTCGGGGACGGTGAACACTGAAGCTTTCTTT CASSYSGTVNTEAFF
TRBJ2-7 TRBD2 NA 15 TRBV28 TGTGCCAGCAGCCCCGGTTGGGCGGGAGGCTACGAGCAGTACTTC CASSPGWAGGYEQYF
TRBJ1-6 NA NA 16 TRBV4-2 TGTGCCAGCAGCCAAGTAGCGCAATTTGGAGATTCACCCCTCCACTTT CASSQVAQFGDSPLHF
TRBJ2-5 TRBD1 NA 16 TRBV2 TGTGCCAGTGCAGAGGCCGGGACAGCCTTGAGAGAGACCCAGTACTTC CASAEAGTALRETQYF
TRBJ2-5 TRBD1 once 13 TRBV3-1/TRBV3-2 TGTGCCAGCAGCCATAGGGGGCATGAGACCCAGTACTTC CASSHRGHETQYF
TRBJ2-1 TRBD2 NA 16 TRBV7-9 TGTGCCAGCAGCCCCGGGACTAGCGGGAGGGCAGGTGAGCAGTTCTTC CASSPGTSGRAGEQFF
TRBJ2-2 NA once 15 TRBV5-6 TGTGCCAGCAGCTTGCTTCGGGGGTCGGCCGGGGAGCTGTTTTTT CASSLLRGSAGELFF
TRBJ2-1 NA once 16 TRBV15 TGTGCCACCAGCAGAGTGGCCGCGAGCAGGGGAAATGAGCAGTTCTTC CATSRVAASRGNEQFF
TRBJ1-5 NA NA 15 TRBV11-2 TGTGCCAGCAGCTCGGACAGAAATAGCAATCAGCCCCAGCATTTT CASSSDRNSNQPQHF
TRBJ1-2 TRBD1 NA 18 TRBV18 TGTGCCAGCTCACCAGGGATGAGTGGGACAGGGATTGCCCTAGGCTACACCTTC CASSPGMSGTGIALGYTF
TRBJ1-3 TRBD1 once 14 TRBV2 TGTGCCAGCAGAGGGACAGACTCTGGAAACACCATATATTTT CASRGTDSGNTIYF
TRBJ2-5 NA NA 13 TRBV30 TGTGCCTGGAAGGGGGTCGGGGGAGAGACCCAGTACTTC CAWKGVGGETQYF
TRBJ2-3 TRBD1 once 16 TRBV6-5 TGTGCCAGCAGTTACCGGACAGGGAAGAGAACAGATACGCAGTATTTT CASSYRTGKRTDTQYF
TRBJ1-4 NA NA 16 TRBV25-1 TGTGCCAGCAGTGAATACGGGGCAAGAGGTCATGAAAAACTGTTTTTT CASSEYGARGHEKLFF
TRBJ2-1 NA NA 16 TRBV27 TGTGCCAGCAGTTTGGGGGCGGGAGCGTTCGTGAATGAGCAGTTCTTC CASSLGAGAFVNEQFF
TRBJ2-4 NA NA 14 TRBV18 TGTGCCAGCTCACCACCGGGGGCTGGAAACATTCAGTACTTC CASSPPGAGNIQYF
TRBJ2-1 NA NA 15 TRBV5-8 TGTGCCAGCAGCCCCGGTCTAAGGGGTTACAATGAGCAGTTCTTC CASSPGLRGYNEQFF
TRBJ2-5 NA NA 12 TRBV2 TGTGCCAGCAGAGGGGACACCGAGACCCAGTACTTC CASRGDTETQYF
TRBJ1-5 NA NA 17 TRBV28 TGTGCCAGCAGCTTTTTTGGCCGGACAGACGGCTATCAGCCCCAGCATTTT CASSFFGRTDGYQPQHF
TRBJ2-7 NA NA 9 TRBV10-3 TGTGCCATCTTTTACGAGCAGTACTTC CAIFYEQYF
TRBJ2-1 TRBD2 NA 15 TRBV19 TGTGCCAGTAGTCTAGCGGGAGGATCCTACAATGAGCAGTTCTTC CASSLAGGSYNEQFF
TRBJ2-1 NA NA 15 TRBV5-4 TGTGCCAGCAGCGCGACAGCGACCTCCTACAATGAGCAGTTCTTC CASSATATSYNEQFF
TRBJ1-5 NA once 14 TRBV28 TGTGCCAGCAGTTTATCTTATAGCAATCAGCCCCAGCATTTT CASSLSYSNQPQHF